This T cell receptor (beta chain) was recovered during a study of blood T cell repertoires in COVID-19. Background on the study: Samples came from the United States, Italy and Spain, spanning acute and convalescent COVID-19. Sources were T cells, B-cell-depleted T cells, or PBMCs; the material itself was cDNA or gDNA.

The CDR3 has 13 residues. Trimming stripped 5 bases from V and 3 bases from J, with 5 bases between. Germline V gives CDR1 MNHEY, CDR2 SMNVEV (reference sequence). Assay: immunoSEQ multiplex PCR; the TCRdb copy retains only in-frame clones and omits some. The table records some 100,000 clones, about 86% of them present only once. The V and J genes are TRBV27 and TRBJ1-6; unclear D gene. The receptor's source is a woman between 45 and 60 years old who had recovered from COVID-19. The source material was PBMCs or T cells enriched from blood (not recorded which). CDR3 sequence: CASSPVYNSPLHF. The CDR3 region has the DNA TGTGCCAGCAGTCCGGTCTATAATTCACCCCTCCACTTT.